This T cell receptor beta chain was sequenced for a study of T cell changes during pregnancy in multiple sclerosis. Measured with immunoSEQ multiplex PCR; TCRdb has only the in-frame clones, and not every one. Of 60,000 or so clones listed, 80% to 95% were seen once; the top ten hold around 2.1%. This CDR3 region has 16 residues. V shed 1 base and J 6 bases; nucleotides not matched to a gene: 5. CDR1 and CDR2 (germline): SNHLY, FYNNEI. This sequence joins TRBV2 and TRBJ2-1; TRBD2 matches at 11 bases. The receptor's source is a female donor in good health, enrolled as a control in a pregnancy study. The starting material was peripheral blood, obtained in the second trimester of pregnancy. CDR3 sequence reads: CASSEVGLAGPNEQFF. CDR3 DNA sequence: TGTGCCAGCAGTGAAGTAGGACTAGCGGGCCCCAATGAGCAGTTCTTC.